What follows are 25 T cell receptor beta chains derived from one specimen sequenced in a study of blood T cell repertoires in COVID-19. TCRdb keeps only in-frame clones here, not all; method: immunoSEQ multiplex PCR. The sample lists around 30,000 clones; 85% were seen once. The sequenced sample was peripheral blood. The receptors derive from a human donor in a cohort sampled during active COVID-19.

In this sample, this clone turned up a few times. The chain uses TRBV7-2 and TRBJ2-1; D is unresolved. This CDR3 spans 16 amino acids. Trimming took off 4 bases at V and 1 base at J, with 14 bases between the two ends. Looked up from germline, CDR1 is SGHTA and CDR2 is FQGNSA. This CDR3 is CASSSGSYRSYNEQFF. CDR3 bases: TGTGCCAGCAGCTCAGGATCCTACCGGTCCTACAATGAGCAGTTCTTC.

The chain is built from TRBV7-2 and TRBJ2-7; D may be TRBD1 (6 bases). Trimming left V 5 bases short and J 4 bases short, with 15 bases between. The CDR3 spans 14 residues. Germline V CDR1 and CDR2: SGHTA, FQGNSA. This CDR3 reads CASSTSLTGYEQYF. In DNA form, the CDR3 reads TGTGCCAGCAGCACAAGCCTAACAGGGTACGAGCAGTACTTC.

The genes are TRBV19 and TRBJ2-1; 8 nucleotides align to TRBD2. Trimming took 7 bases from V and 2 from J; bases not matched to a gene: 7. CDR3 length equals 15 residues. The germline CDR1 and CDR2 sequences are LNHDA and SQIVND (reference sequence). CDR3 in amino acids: CASIGREGTYNEQFF. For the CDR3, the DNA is TGTGCCAGTATTGGACGGGAGGGGACCTACAATGAGCAGTTCTTC.

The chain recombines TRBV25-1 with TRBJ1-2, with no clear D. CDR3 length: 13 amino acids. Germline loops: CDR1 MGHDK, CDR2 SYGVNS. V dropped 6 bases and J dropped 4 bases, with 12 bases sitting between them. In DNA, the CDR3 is TGTGCCAGCAGCCCTGCCGGGTCCTATGGCTACACCTTC. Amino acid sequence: CASSPAGSYGYTF.

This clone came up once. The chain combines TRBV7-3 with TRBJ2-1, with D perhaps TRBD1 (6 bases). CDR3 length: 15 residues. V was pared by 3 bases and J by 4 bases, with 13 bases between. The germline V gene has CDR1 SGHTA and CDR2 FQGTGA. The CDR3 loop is CASSLQGREYNEQFF. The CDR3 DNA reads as TGTGCCAGCAGCTTGCAGGGGCGCGAATACAATGAGCAGTTCTTC.

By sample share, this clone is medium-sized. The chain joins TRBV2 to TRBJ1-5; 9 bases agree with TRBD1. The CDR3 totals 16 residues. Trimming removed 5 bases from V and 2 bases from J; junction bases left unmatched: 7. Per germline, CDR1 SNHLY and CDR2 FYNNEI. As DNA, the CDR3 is TGTGCCAGCAGTCGGGACAGGGCAATGGGCAATCAGCCCCAGCATTTT. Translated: CASSRDRAMGNQPQHF.

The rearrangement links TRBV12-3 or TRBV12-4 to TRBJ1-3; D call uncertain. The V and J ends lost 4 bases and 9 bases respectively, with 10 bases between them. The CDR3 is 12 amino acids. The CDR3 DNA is TGTGCCAGCAGTTCGGCCGCTAGCACCATATATTTT. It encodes CASSSAASTIYF.

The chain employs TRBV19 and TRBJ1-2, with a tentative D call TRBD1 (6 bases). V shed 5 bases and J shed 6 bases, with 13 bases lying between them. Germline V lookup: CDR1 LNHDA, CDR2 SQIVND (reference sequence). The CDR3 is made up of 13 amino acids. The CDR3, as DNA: TGTGCCAGTAGTCCAAGGACAGCCGATGGCTACACCTTC. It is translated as CASSPRTADGYTF.

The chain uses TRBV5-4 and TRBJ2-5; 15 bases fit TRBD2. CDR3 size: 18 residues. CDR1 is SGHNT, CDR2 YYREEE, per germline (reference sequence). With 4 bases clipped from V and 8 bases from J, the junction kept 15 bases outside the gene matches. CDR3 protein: CASSRTSGGANPHYTQYF. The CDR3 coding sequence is TGTGCCAGCAGCCGGACTAGCGGGGGGGCGAACCCCCACTACACCCAGTACTTC. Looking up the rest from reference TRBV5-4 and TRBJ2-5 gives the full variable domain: ETGVTQSPTHLIKTRGQQVTLRCSSQSGHNTVSWYQQALGQGPQFIFQYYREEENGRGNFPPRFSGLQFPNYSSELNVNALELDDSALYLCASSRTSGGANPHYTQYFGPGTRLLVL.

CDR3 in amino acids: CASRQGSYEQYF. For the CDR3, the DNA is TGTGCCAGCAGGCAGGGGAGCTACGAGCAGTACTTC. The chain links TRBV6-5 to TRBJ2-7, with D possibly TRBD1 on 6 matching bases. CDR1 is MNHEY, CDR2 SVGAGI, per germline. This CDR3 contains 12 residues. The V and J ends lost 6 bases and 3 bases respectively, with 9 bases between them.

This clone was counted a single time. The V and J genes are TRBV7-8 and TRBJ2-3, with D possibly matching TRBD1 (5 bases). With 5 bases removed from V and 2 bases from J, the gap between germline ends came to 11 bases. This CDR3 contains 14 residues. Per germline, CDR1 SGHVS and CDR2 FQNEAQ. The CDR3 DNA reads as TGTGCCAGCAGCCCGTGGGGCCCCACAGATACGCAGTATTTT. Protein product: CASSPWGPTDTQYF. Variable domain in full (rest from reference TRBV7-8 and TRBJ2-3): GAGVSQSPRYKVAKRGQDVALRCDPISGHVSLFWYQQALGQGPEFLTYFQNEAQLDKSGLPSDRFFAERPEGSVSTLKIQRTQQEDSAVYLCASSPWGPTDTQYFGPGTRLTVL.

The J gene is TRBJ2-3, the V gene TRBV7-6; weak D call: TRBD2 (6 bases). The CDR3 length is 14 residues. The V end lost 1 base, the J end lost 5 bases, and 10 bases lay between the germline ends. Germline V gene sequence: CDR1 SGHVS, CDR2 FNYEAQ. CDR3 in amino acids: CASSLVEGRDTQYF. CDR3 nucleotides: TGTGCCAGCAGCTTAGTGGAGGGGAGAGATACGCAGTATTTT.

DNA of the CDR3: TGTGCCAGCAGCCAATTCGGGGGAAATTCACCCCTCCACTTT. Translated, it gives CASSQFGGNSPLHF. This chain uses TRBV3-1 (or the pseudogene TRBV3-2) with TRBJ1-6; D possibly corresponds to TRBD1 (5 bases). Germline CDR1 and CDR2: LGHDT and YNNKEL (reference sequence). This CDR3 spans 14 amino acids. V lost 2 bases, J lost 7 bases, and 9 bases lay in between.

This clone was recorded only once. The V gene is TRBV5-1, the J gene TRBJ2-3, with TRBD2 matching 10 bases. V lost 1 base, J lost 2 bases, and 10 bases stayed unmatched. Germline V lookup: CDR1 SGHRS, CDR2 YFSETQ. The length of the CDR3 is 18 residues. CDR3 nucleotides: TGCGCCAGCAGCTTGATGGTAGCGGGGGGCCTTCTCACAGATACGCAGTATTTT. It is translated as CASSLMVAGGLLTDTQYF. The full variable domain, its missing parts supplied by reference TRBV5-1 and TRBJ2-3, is KAGVTQTPRYLIKTRGQQVTLSCSPISGHRSVSWYQQTPGQGLQFLFEYFSETQRNKGNFPGRFSGRQFSNSRSEMNVSTLELGDSALYLCASSLMVAGGLLTDTQYFGPGTRLTVL.

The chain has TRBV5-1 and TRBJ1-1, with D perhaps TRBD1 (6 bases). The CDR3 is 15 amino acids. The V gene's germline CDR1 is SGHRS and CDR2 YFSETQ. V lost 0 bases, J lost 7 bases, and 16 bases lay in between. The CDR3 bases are TGCGCCAGCAGCTTGGGGTTACAGGGTATGGTTGAAGCTTTCTTT. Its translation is CASSLGLQGMVEAFF.

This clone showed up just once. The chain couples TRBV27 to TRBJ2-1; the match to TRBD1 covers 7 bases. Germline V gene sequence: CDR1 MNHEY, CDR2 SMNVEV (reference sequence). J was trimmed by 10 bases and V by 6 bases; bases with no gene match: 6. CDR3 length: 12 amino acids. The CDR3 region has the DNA TGTGCCAGCAGCGACAGGGCTGAAGAGCAGTTCTTC. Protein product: CASSDRAEEQFF.

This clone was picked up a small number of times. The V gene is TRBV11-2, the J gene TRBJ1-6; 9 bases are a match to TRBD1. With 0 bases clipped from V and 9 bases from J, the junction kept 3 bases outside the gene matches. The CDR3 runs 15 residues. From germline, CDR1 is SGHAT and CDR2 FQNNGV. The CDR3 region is CASSLETGGTSPLHF. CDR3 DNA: TGTGCCAGCAGCTTAGAGACAGGGGGGACTTCACCCCTCCACTTT.

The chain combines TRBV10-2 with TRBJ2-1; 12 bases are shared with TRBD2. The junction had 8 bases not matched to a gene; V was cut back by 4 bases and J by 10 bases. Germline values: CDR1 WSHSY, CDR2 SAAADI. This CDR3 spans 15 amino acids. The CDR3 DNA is TGCGCCAGCAGTGCGACTAGCGGGAGCCTTCGAGAGCAGTTCTTC. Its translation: CASSATSGSLREQFF.

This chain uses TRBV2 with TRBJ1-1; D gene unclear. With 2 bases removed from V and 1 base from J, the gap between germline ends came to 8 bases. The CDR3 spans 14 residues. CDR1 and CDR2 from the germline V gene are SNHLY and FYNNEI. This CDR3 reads CASSERLSNTEAFF. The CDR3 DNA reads TGTGCCAGCAGTGAACGCCTATCGAACACTGAAGCTTTCTTT.

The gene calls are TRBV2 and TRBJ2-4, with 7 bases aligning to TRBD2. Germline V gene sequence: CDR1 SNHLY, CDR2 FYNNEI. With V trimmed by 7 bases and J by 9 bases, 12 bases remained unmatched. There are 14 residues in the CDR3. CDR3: CASKVSWTSIIQYF. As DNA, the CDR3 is TGTGCCAGCAAAGTGTCTTGGACTAGTATCATTCAGTACTTC. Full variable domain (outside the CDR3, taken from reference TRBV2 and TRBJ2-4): EPEVTQTPSHQVTQMGQEVILRCVPISNHLYFYWYRQILGQKVEFLVSFYNNEISEKSEIFDDQFSVERPDGSNFTLKIRSTKLEDSAMYFCASKVSWTSIIQYFGAGTRLSVL.

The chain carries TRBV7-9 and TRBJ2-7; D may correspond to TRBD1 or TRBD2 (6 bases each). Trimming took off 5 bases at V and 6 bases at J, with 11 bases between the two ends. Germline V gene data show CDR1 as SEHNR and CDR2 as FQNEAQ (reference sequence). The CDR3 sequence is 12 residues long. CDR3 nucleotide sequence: TGTGCCAGCAGCCTAGGAGGGGGCGAGCAGTACTTC. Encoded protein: CASSLGGGEQYF. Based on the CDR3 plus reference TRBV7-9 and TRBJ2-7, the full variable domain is DTGVSQNPRHKITKRGQNVTFRCDPISEHNRLYWYRQTLGQGPEFLTYFQNEAQLEKSRLLSDRFSAERPKGSFSTLEIQRTEQGDSAMYLCASSLGGGEQYFGPGTRLTVT.

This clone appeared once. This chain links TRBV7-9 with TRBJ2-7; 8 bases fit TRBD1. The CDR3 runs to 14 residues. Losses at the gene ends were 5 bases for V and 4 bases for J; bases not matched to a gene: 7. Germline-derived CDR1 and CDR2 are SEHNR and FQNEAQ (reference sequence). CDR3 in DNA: TGTGCCAGCAGCCTCCTTACAGGGGGATACGAGCAGTACTTC. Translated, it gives CASSLLTGGYEQYF.

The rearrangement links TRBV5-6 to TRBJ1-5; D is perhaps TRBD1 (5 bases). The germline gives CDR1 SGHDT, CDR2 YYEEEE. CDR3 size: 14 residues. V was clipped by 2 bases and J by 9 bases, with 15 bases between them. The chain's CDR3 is CASSFNQGIGPQHF. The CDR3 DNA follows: TGTGCCAGCAGCTTTAATCAGGGAATCGGGCCCCAGCATTTT.

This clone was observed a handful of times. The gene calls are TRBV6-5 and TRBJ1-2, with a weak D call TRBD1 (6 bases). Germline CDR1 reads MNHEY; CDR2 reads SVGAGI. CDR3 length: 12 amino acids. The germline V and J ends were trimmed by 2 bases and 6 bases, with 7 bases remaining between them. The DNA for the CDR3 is TGTGCCAGCAGTTACGGGGGCAATGGCTACACCTTC. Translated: CASSYGGNGYTF.

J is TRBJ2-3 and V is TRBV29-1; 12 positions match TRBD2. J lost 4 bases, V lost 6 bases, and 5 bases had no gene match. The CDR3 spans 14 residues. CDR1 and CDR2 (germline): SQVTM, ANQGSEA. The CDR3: CSVLAGGPADTQYF. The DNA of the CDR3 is TGCAGCGTGCTAGCGGGAGGGCCAGCAGATACGCAGTATTTT.